Below, 17 T cell receptor beta chains from the same sample are listed, as sequenced in a study of cytomegalovirus exposure and HLA in healthy donors. Some clones are missing from TCRdb's copy, which holds only in-frame ones; the method was immunoSEQ multiplex PCR. The sample has about 60,000 clones; about nine tenths are singletons. Sequencing was done on a sample of PBMCs. The receptors were gathered from a man aged 18 to 30 in good health and CMV-seronegative.

The chain uses TRBV10-3 and TRBJ2-7; TRBD2 agrees at 11 bases. The CDR3 length is 12 residues. Germline CDR1 ENHRY, CDR2 SYGVKD. With 7 bases clipped from V and 5 bases from J, the junction kept 1 base outside the gene matches. The CDR3: CAIKTSGNEQYF. The DNA of the CDR3 is TGTGCCATCAAGACTAGCGGGAACGAGCAGTACTTC.

A word on this clone: A junction boundary mismatches the germline segment, possibly from a read error. The chain joins TRBV6-1 to TRBJ2-7; 8 bases are a match to TRBD1. Germline lookup yields CDR1 MNHNS and CDR2 SASEGT. The CDR3 totals 12 residues. The CDR3 DNA reads TGTGCCACCGGCGGACAGGGCTACGTGCAGTACTTC. Translating it yields CATGGQGYVQYF.

J is TRBJ2-1 and V is TRBV6-5; perhaps TRBD1 as D (5 bases). The CDR3 has 15 amino acids. The V end was cut by 7 bases, the J end by 3 bases, with 16 bases between. Germline CDR1 and CDR2: MNHEY and SVGAGI. CDR3 sequence: CASTLNPRDYNEQFF. CDR3 nucleotides: TGTGCCAGCACCCTGAATCCCAGGGACTACAATGAGCAGTTCTTC.

The rearrangement uses TRBV7-2 and TRBJ1-2; D might be TRBD1 (5 bases). V dropped 5 bases and J dropped 7 bases, with 17 bases sitting between them. The CDR3 spans 14 residues. Germline CDR1 SGHTA, CDR2 FQGNSA. CDR3 protein: CASSQDGGRGGYTF. DNA of the CDR3: TGTGCCAGCAGCCAGGACGGGGGGAGAGGTGGCTACACCTTC.

The CDR3 nucleotides read TGCAGCGTGAGCAGGCGAACAACGGCCTCCTACGAGCAGTACTTC. This gives the protein CSVSRRTTASYEQYF. The J gene is TRBJ2-7, the V gene TRBV29-1; D unresolved. The germline CDR1 and CDR2 sequences are SQVTM and ANQGSEA. The CDR3 runs 15 residues. V lost 6 bases and J 0 bases, leaving 18 bases between the germline ends.

This chain joins TRBV18 and TRBJ2-1, with a possible D match to TRBD2 (6 bases). Germline V gives CDR1 KGHSH, CDR2 LQKENI. Trimming left V 8 bases short and J 9 bases short, with 14 bases between. This CDR3 region has 12 residues. CDR3 loop: CASDSRETEQFF. The CDR3 bases are TGTGCCAGCGACTCACGGGAGACTGAGCAGTTCTTC.

This clone is a singleton in its sample. The chain has TRBV7-2 and TRBJ2-7; a weak D match, TRBD2 (7 bases). CDR1 and CDR2 from the germline V gene are SGHTA and FQGNSA. The CDR3 is 15 residues long. Trimming left V 4 bases short and J 0 bases short, with 13 bases between. In DNA, the CDR3 is TGTGCCAGCAGCTCCTGGGGGGGGCCCTCCTACGAGCAGTACTTC. Translated: CASSSWGGPSYEQYF.

The chain has TRBV4-3 and TRBJ1-2, with a possible D match to TRBD1 (5 bases). Germline CDR1 LGHNA, CDR2 YSLEER. Trimming shortened V by 6 bases and J by 8 bases, and 19 bases separated the two germline ends. The CDR3 extends over 14 amino acids. Here the CDR3 DNA reads TGCGCCAGCAGATCCCAGGGCGGGGGGGAGGGCTACACCTTC. Its translation: CASRSQGGGEGYTF.

The CDR3 loop reads CASSPKETQYF. CDR3 nucleotides: TGTGCCAGCTCACCCAAAGAGACCCAGTACTTC. V gene TRBV18 combines with J gene TRBJ2-5; D unresolved. This CDR3 contains 11 residues. From germline, CDR1 is KGHSH and CDR2 LQKENI. V dropped 3 bases and J dropped 3 bases, with 2 bases sitting between them.

The V gene is TRBV11-3, the J gene TRBJ2-3, with TRBD1 matching 10 bases. Germline V gene lookup returns CDR1 SGHNT and CDR2 YENEEA. J lost 1 base, V lost 5 bases, and 6 bases had no gene match. This CDR3 contains 16 residues. The DNA for the CDR3 is TGTGCCAGCAGCGCCGGGACAGGGGCCCGCACAGATACGCAGTATTTT. Protein: CASSAGTGARTDTQYF.

The chain carries TRBV12-5 and TRBJ2-4; the match to TRBD1 covers 8 bases. The CDR3 loop spans 18 amino acids. V trimming: 5 bases; J trimming: 2 bases; junction bases outside the gene matches: 14. Germline V gene lookup returns CDR1 LGHNT and CDR2 FRNRAP. For the CDR3, the DNA is TGTGCTAGTGGTCCCGGGACAGGAGGGTCTTTAACCAAAAACATTCAGTACTTC. Its translation: CASGPGTGGSLTKNIQYF.

The chain employs TRBV7-9 and TRBJ2-7; D perhaps matches TRBD2 (5 bases). CDR3 length: 15 residues. V lost 1 base and J 3 bases, leaving 13 bases between the germline ends. Germline lookup yields CDR1 SEHNR and CDR2 FQNEAQ (reference sequence). Here the CDR3 DNA reads TGTGCCAGCAGCTTAGGGGATTCACGGGGCTACGAGCAGTACTTC. As protein: CASSLGDSRGYEQYF.

The chain recombines TRBV6-1 with TRBJ2-7; D is uncertain. Germline-derived CDR1 and CDR2 are MNHNS and SASEGT. V was cut by 2 bases and J by 5 bases, with 10 bases left in between. The CDR3 loop spans 13 amino acids. DNA of the CDR3: TGTGCCAGCAGTGAACTGAAGTCGGACGAGCAGTACTTC. This sequence encodes CASSELKSDEQYF.

The chain is built from TRBV14 and TRBJ2-7; the match to TRBD1 covers 7 bases. Germline lookup yields CDR1 SGHDN and CDR2 FVKESK. This CDR3 region has 15 residues. With V trimmed by 3 bases and J by 3 bases, 8 bases remained unmatched. This chain's CDR3 is CASSHPGDRHYEQYF. DNA of the CDR3: TGTGCCAGCAGCCACCCAGGGGACAGACACTACGAGCAGTACTTC.

The V and J genes are TRBV10-3 and TRBJ2-3, with 8 nucleotides matching TRBD2. Losses at the gene ends were 8 bases for V and 5 bases for J; bases not matched to a gene: 9. This CDR3 contains 14 residues. CDR1 is ENHRY, CDR2 SYGVKD, per germline. In nucleotides, the CDR3 is TGTGCCATCGGGGTAGCGGGAAAAGTAGATACGCAGTATTTT. Its protein is CAIGVAGKVDTQYF.

V is TRBV5-8 and J is TRBJ2-2; 7 bases fit TRBD2. CDR1 SGHTS and CDR2 YDEGEE come from the germline V gene. V dropped 4 bases and J dropped 1; count of bases not matched to a gene: 4. The CDR3 loop spans 15 amino acids. CDR3 coding DNA: TGTGCCAGCAGCGCCGGGGAGGGGAACACCGGGGAGCTGTTTTTT. It encodes CASSAGEGNTGELFF. Full variable domain (outside the CDR3, taken from reference TRBV5-8 and TRBJ2-2): EAGVTQSPTHLIKTRGQQATLRCSPISGHTSVYWYQQALGLGLQFLLWYDEGEERNRGNFPPRFSGRQFPNYSSELNVNALELEDSALYLCASSAGEGNTGELFFGEGSRLTVL.

The V gene is TRBV5-4, the J gene TRBJ1-2; a weak D match, TRBD1 (5 bases). CDR1 and CDR2 from the germline V gene are SGHNT and YYREEE (reference sequence). CDR3 length: 14 residues. V lost 4 bases and J lost 3, with 13 bases in between. The CDR3 here is CASSREGADYGYTF. The CDR3 DNA reads TGTGCCAGCAGCCGCGAAGGGGCTGACTATGGCTACACCTTC.